The sequence of this T cell receptor beta chain was determined in a study of cytomegalovirus exposure and HLA in healthy donors. Trimming removed 6 bases from V and 2 bases from J, with 17 bases in between. Germline values: CDR1 SQVTM, CDR2 ANQGSEA. The CDR3 extends over 15 amino acids. Both 60 Vbeta primers and 13 Jbeta primers went into the PCR. TCRdb's copy holds only in-frame clones and misses some; the assay was immunoSEQ multiplex PCR. The sample includes roughly 120,000 clones, 75% to 85% of them seen just once. This rearrangement joins TRBV29-1 to TRBJ1-5, with D perhaps TRBD1 (6 bases). This receptor was identified in a man aged 40-49 years in good health and CMV-seronegative. Sample: PBMCs. The CDR3 bases are TGCAGCGTCGGGAGCGGGGGCGGCGGCAATCAGCCCCAGCATTTT. Protein: CSVGSGGGGNQPQHF.